This T cell receptor (beta chain) was recorded in a study of identical twins. Notes on the study in general: A lower insertion count was a feature of abundant cord blood beta clonotypes, with no such feature in memory repertoires.

Through template switching, a universal primer site was introduced, and the cDNA contained unique molecular identifiers. MiXCR, applied by TCRdb to the 5' RACE reads, yields one record per CDR3 protein. The data hold around 240,000 distinct CDR3 sequences, with 5.5% to 8% observed a single time. This clonotype was detected many times. What it binds is not known. Germline values: CDR1 LNHDA, CDR2 SQIVND (reference sequence). The length of the CDR3 is 13 residues. Trimming shortened V by 6 bases and J by 0 bases, and 8 bases separated the two germline ends. The same data also went into a second study, on yellow fever vaccine responses in identical twins.

The specimen was memory (CD45RO+) T cells sorted from blood. The J gene is TRBJ2-5, the V gene TRBV19, with a tentative D call TRBD2 (5 bases). This TCR came from a woman aged 18-29 years in good health. The CDR3, as DNA: TGTGCCAGTAGAAGAGCGGACCAAGAGACCCAGTACTTC. It is translated as CASRRADQETQYF.